This TCR beta chain was captured by sequencing in a study of a mutant IDH1 vaccine in newly diagnosed glioma. About the study: Treatment recipients were approximately 62% male and 37.5% female, and their mean age was around 40 years. Those enrolled had earlier been treated with radiotherapy, temozolomide, or both, mostly both.

The CDR3 loop spans 13 amino acids. The V end was cut by 7 bases, the J end by 2 bases, with 14 bases between. The germline V gene encodes CDR1 SQVTM and CDR2 ANQGSEA. General study results and limits: In approximately 92% of patients, immune responses induced by the vaccine occurred.

Time point reported: baseline, week 1 (first vaccination visit). The treatment was: pre-vaccination baseline after standard-of-care therapy. New astrocytomas of WHO grade 3 or 4 that were IDH1-mutant and ATRX-lost were found in the donors. On this clone: Its antigen is undetermined.

The repertoire was sequenced with immunoSEQ multiplex PCR; TCRdb's copy has only in-frame clones and lacks some. The table has about 88,000 clones, almost 85% seen once; the top ten hold nearly 5.5%. The TCR sequence derives from a man aged 40-49 years with glioma. Some clones in this sample may be carry-over from other donors' samples. The material was PBMCs, obtained from a glioma patient treated with radiotherapy, temozolomide or both. The gene calls are TRBV29-1 and TRBJ1-1, with D hard to call. The CDR3 loop is CSGGREVNTEAFF. CDR3 bases: TGCAGCGGCGGAAGGGAGGTTAACACTGAAGCTTTCTTT.